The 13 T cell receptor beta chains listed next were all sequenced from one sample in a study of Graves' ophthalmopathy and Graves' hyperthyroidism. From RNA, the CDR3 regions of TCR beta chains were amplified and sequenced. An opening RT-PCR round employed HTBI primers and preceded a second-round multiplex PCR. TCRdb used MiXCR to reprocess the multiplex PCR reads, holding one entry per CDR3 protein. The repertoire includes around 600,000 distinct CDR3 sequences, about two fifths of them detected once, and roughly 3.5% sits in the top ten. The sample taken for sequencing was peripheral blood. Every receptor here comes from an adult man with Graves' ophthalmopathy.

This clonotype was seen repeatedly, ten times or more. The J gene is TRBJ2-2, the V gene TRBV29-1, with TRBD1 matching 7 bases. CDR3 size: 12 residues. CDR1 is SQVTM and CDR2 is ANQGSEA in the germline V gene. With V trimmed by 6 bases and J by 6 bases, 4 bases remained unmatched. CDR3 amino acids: CSVPQGPGELFF. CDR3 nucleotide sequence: TGCAGCGTACCACAGGGGCCCGGGGAGCTGTTTTTT.

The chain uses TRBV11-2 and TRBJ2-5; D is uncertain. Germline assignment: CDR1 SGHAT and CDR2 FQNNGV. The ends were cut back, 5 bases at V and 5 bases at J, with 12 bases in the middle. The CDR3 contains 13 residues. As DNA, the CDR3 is TGTGCCAGCAGCCGACTGGGATGGGAGACCCAGTACTTC. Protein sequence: CASSRLGWETQYF.

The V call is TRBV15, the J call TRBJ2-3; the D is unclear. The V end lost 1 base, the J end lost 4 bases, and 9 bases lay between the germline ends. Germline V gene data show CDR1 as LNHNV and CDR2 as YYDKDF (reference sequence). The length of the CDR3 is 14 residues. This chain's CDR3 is CATSRAPEADTQYF. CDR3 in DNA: TGTGCCACCAGCAGAGCCCCCGAGGCAGATACGCAGTATTTT.

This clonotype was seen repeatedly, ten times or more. The DNA of the CDR3 is TGTGCCAGCAGCCCCGGACAGGGAGCCTACGAGCAGTACTTC. Protein: CASSPGQGAYEQYF. The V gene is TRBV7-2, the J gene TRBJ2-7, with TRBD1 matching over 8 bases. Germline CDR1 and CDR2: SGHTA and FQGNSA. This CDR3 region has 14 residues. V dropped 5 bases and J dropped 2; count of bases not matched to a gene: 5.

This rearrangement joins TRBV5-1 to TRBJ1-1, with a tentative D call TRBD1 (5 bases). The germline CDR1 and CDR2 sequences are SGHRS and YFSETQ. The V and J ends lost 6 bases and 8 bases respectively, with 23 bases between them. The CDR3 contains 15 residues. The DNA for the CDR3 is TGCGCCAGCACCTCGGGACTAGTTAACACCGGGGAAGCTTTCTTT. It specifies CASTSGLVNTGEAFF. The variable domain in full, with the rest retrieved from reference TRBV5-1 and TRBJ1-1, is KAGVTQTPRYLIKTRGQQVTLSCSPISGHRSVSWYQQTPGQGLQFLFEYFSETQRNKGNFPGRFSGRQFSNSRSEMNVSTLELGDSALYLCASTSGLVNTGEAFFGQGTRLTVV.

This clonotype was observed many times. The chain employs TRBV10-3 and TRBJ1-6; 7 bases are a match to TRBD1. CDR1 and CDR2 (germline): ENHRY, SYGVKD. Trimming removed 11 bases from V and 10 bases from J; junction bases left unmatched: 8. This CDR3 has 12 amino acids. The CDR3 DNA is TGTGCCGTCGGCACAGGGGAGTCACCCCTCCACTTT. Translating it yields CAVGTGESPLHF.

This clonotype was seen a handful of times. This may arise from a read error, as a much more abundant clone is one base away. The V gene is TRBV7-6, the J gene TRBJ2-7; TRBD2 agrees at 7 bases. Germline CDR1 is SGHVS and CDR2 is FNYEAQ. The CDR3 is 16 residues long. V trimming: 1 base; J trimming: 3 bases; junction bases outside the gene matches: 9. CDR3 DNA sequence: TGTGCCAGCAGCTTAGTGCTACGCGGGAGTAACTACGAGCAGTACTTC. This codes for CASSLVLRGSNYEQYF.

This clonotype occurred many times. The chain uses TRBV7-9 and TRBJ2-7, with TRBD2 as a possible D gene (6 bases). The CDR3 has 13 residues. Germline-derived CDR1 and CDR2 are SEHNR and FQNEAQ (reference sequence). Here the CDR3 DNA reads TGTGCTGGGGAAGTCGGGAGCTCCTACGAGCAGTACTTC. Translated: CAGEVGSSYEQYF.

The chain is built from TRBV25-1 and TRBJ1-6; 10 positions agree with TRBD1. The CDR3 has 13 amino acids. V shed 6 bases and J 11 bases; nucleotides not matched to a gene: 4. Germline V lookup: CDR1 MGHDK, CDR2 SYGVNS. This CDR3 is CASSSGTGAPLHF. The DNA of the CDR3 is TGTGCCAGCAGCTCCGGGACAGGGGCACCCCTCCACTTT.

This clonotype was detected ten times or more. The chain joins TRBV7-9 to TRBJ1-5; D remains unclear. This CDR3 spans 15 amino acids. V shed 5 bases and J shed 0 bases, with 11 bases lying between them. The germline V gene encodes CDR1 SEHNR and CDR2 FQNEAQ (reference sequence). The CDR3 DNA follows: TGTGCCAGCAGCCCCGGCAGTTTTAGCAATCAGCCCCAGCATTTT. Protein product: CASSPGSFSNQPQHF. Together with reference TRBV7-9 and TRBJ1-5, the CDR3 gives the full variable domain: DTGVSQNPRHKITKRGQNVTFRCDPISEHNRLYWYRQTLGQGPEFLTYFQNEAQLEKSRLLSDRFSAERPKGSFSTLEIQRTEQGDSAMYLCASSPGSFSNQPQHFGDGTRLSIL.

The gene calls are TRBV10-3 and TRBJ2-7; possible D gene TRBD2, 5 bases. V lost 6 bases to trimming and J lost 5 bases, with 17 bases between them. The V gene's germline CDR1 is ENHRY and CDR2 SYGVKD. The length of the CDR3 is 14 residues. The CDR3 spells CAISSPRSRDEQYF. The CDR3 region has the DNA TGTGCCATCAGCTCACCACGATCGAGGGACGAGCAGTACTTC.

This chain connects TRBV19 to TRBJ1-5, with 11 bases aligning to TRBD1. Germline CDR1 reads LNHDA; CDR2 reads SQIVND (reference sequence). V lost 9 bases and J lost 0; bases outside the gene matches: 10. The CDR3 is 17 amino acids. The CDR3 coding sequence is TGTGCCAGCAGTGAAAGGGACAGGGGGTATAGCAATCAGCCCCAGCATTTT. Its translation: CASSERDRGYSNQPQHF.

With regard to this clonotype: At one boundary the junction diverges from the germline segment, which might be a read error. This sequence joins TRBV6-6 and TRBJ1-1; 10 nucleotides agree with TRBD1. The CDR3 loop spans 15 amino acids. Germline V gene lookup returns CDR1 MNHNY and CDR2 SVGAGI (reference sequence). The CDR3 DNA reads TGTGCCAGCAGTTACCAGGGACAGGGGAACTCTGAAGCTTTCTTT. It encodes CASSYQGQGNSEAFF.